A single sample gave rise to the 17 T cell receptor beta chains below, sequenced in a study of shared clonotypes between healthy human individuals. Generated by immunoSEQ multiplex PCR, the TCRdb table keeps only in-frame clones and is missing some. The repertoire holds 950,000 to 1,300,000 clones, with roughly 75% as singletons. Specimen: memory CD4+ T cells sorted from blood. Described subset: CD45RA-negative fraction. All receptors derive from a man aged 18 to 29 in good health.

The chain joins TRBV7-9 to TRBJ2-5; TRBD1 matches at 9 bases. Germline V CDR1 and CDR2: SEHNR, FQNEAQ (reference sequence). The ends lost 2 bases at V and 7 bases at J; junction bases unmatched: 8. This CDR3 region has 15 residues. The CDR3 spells CASSLTWDRATTQYF. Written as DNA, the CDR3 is TGTGCCAGCAGCTTAACCTGGGACAGGGCGACGACCCAGTACTTC.

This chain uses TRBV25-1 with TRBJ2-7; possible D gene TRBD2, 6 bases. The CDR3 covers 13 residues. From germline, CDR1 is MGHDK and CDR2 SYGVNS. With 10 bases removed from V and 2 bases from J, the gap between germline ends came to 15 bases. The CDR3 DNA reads TGTGCCACCCGGGACTTTGGGACCTACGAGCAGTACTTC. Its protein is CATRDFGTYEQYF.

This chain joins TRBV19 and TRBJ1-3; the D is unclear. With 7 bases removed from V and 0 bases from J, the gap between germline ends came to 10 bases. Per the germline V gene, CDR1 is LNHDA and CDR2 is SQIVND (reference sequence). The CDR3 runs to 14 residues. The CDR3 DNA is TGTGCCAGTACCCCCCAGAGCTCTGGAAACACCATATATTTT. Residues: CASTPQSSGNTIYF.

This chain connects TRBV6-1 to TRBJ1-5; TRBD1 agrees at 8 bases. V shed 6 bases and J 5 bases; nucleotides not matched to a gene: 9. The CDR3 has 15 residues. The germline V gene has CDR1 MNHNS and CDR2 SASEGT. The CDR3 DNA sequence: TGTGCCAGCAGCGTGGGACAGGTTAGGGATCAGCCCCAGCATTTT. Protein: CASSVGQVRDQPQHF.

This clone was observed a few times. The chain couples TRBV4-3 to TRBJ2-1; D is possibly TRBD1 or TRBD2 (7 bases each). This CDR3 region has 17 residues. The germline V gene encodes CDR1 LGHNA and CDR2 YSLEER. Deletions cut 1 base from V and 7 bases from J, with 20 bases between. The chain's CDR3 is CASSQVGVRAGQNEQFF. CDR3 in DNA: TGCGCCAGCAGCCAAGTGGGCGTGCGAGCGGGACAGAATGAGCAGTTCTTC.

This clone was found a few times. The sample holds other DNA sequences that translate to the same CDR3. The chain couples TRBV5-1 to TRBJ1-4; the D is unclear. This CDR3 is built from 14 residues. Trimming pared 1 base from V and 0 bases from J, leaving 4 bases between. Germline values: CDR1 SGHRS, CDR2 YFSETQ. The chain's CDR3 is CASSLQATNEKLFF. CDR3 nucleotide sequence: TGCGCCAGCAGCTTGCAGGCAACTAATGAAAAACTGTTTTTT.

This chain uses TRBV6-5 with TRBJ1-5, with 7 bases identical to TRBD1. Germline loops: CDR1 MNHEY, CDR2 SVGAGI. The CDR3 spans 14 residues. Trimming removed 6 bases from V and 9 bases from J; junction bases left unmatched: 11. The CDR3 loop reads CASSTGTAWSPQHF. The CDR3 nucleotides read TGTGCCAGCAGCACAGGGACAGCCTGGTCGCCCCAGCATTTT.

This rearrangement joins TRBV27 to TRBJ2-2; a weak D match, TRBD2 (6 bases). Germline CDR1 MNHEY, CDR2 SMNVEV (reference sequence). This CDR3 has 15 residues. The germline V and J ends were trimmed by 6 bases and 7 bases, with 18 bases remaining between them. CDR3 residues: CASRGGVHAIGELFF. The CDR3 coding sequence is TGTGCCAGCAGGGGGGGAGTACATGCAATCGGGGAGCTGTTTTTT.

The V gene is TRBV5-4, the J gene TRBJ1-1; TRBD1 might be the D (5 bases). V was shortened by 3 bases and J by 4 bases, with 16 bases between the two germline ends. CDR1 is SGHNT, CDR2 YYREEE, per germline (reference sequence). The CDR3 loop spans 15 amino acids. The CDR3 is CASSSPRGSSTEAFF. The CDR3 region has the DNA TGTGCCAGCAGCTCCCCCCGGGGGAGTTCCACTGAAGCTTTCTTT.

The CDR3 loop reads CASSLQPGVGTDTQYF. CDR3 in DNA: TGTGCCAGCAGCTTACAACCGGGAGTTGGCACAGATACGCAGTATTTT. The V and J genes are TRBV7-2 and TRBJ2-3; a weak D match, TRBD2 (6 bases). Germline assignment: CDR1 SGHTA and CDR2 FQGNSA. The CDR3 is 16 residues long. V lost 2 bases, J lost 1 base, and 13 bases lay in between.

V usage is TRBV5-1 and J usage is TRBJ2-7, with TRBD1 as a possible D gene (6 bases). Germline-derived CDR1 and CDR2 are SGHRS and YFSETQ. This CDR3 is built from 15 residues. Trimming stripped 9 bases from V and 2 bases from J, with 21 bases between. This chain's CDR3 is CATKLGEGVTYEQYF. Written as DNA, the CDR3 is TGCGCCACGAAACTGGGAGAGGGGGTGACCTACGAGCAGTACTTC.

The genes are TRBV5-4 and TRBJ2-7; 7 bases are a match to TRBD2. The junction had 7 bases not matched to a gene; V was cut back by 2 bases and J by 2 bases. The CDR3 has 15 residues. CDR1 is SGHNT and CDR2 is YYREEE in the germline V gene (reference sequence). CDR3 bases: TGTGCCAGCAGCTTAGGCGGGAGTCCCGCCTACGAGCAGTACTTC. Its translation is CASSLGGSPAYEQYF.

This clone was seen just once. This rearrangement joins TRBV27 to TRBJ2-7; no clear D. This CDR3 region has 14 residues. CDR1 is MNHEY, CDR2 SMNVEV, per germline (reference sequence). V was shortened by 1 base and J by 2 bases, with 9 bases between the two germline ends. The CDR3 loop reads CASSLWQIPYEQYF. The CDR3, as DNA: TGTGCCAGCAGTTTATGGCAGATTCCCTACGAGCAGTACTTC.

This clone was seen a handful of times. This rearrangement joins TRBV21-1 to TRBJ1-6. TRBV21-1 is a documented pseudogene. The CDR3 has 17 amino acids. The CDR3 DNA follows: TGTGCCAGCAGCAACGGTCCCCTGAGCTCCTATAATTCACCCCTCCACTTT. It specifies CASSNGPLSSYNSPLHF.

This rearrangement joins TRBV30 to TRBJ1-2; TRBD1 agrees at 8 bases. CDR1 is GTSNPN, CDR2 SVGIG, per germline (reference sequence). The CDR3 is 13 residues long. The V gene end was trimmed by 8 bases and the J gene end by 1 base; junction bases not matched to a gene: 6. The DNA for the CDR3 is TGTGCCACTCGACAGGGGCTTAACTATGGCTACACCTTC. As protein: CATRQGLNYGYTF.

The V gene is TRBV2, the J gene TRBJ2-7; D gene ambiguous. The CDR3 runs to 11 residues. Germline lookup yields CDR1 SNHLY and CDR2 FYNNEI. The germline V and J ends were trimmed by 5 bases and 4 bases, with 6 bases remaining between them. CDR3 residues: CASSPQYEQYF. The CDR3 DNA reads TGTGCCAGCAGTCCCCAATACGAGCAGTACTTC.

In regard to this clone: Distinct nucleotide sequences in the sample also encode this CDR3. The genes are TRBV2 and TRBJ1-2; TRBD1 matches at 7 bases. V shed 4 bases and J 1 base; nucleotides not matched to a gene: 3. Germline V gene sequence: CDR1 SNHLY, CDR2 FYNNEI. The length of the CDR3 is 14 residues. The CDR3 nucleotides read TGTGCCAGCAGTGGACAGGGTAGTAACTATGGCTACACCTTC. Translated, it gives CASSGQGSNYGYTF.